This paragraph reports one T cell receptor beta chain. Antigen: not known. The PCR was carried out with 60 Vbeta primers and 13 Jbeta primers. Profiling relied on immunoSEQ multiplex PCR, and the TCRdb table lists in-frame clones only, not all of them. The sample lists roughly 79,000 clones, approximately 74% occurring once. The data were obtained in a study of cytomegalovirus exposure and HLA in healthy donors. For the study at large: Genotyping of hundreds of donors showed that roughly 83% belonged to the Caucasian-associated ancestry cluster. General study points: Using a false discovery rate of 0.05, a later analysis showed that 16,951 TCR beta sequences were associated with HLA alleles. A list of around 160 TCR beta chains associated with cytomegalovirus was given. In a later analysis, donors in an Asian-associated ancestry cluster reportedly had fewer N-insertions in productive TCRs than the cohort mean.

V was clipped by 4 bases and J by 5 bases, with 14 bases between them. Germline CDR1 and CDR2: SGHAT and FQNNGV. The CDR3 covers 14 residues. The V and J genes are TRBV11-2 and TRBJ1-1; D possibly corresponds to TRBD1 (5 bases). The sequence derives from a woman aged 45-59 years in good health and CMV-seropositive. The source material was PBMCs. The CDR3 is CASSSPGRFTEAFF. Here the CDR3 DNA reads TGTGCCAGCAGCTCTCCAGGGAGGTTTACTGAAGCTTTCTTT.